These 23 T cell receptor beta chains came from one sample sequenced in a study of CD8 T cells in ankylosing spondylitis. A single record per CDR3 protein comes from TCRdb applying MiXCR to the 5' RACE reads. The sample carries about 330,000 distinct CDR3 sequences, approximately 8% recorded once. Study-level findings and limits: Seemingly characteristic of ankylosing spondylitis blood was a TCR beta motif consisting of about 8 highly homologous variants.

No antigen has been assigned to these receptors. The sample comprised blood, either unsorted or a sorted T cell fraction (not recorded which). The receptor source for this set is a male donor with ankylosing spondylitis.

This clonotype was seen a handful of times. The V gene is TRBV5-6, the J gene TRBJ2-3; no clear D gene. CDR1 and CDR2 (germline): SGHDT, YYEEEE. This CDR3 spans 12 amino acids. V was pared by 2 bases and J by 10 bases, with 11 bases between. The CDR3 sequence is CASSFGPISQYF. CDR3 DNA sequence: TGTGCCAGCAGCTTCGGTCCCATATCGCAGTATTTT.

This clonotype came up many times. The rearrangement uses TRBV4-3 and TRBJ1-4, with a possible D match to TRBD1 (5 bases). The CDR3 runs to 17 residues. V dropped 0 bases and J dropped 3 bases, with 14 bases sitting between them. Germline V gene lookup returns CDR1 LGHNA and CDR2 YSLEER. The CDR3, as DNA: TGCGCCAGCAGCCAAGAGAGCGGGGGGTGGGCTAATGAAAAACTGTTTTTT. This codes for CASSQESGGWANEKLFF.

There are many counts of this clonotype. The chain links TRBV10-3 to TRBJ2-7, with 7 nucleotides matching TRBD1. V lost 7 bases to trimming and J lost 3 bases; unmatched junction nucleotides: 6. Germline CDR1 is ENHRY and CDR2 is SYGVKD. This CDR3 is built from 13 residues. In nucleotides, the CDR3 is TGTGCCATCACGTCCAGGACAGGCTACGAGCAGTACTTC. It yields the protein CAITSRTGYEQYF.

The rearrangement uses TRBV7-2 and TRBJ2-1; 7 bases agree with TRBD2. CDR3 size: 17 residues. Germline values: CDR1 SGHTA, CDR2 FQGNSA. V was clipped by 0 bases and J by 1 base; unmatched bases: 6. The chain's CDR3 is CASSLASSGPSYNEQFF. The CDR3 region has the DNA TGTGCCAGCAGCTTAGCAAGTAGCGGGCCTTCCTACAATGAGCAGTTCTTC.

The CDR3 protein is CASSQDRDTGEQYF. The CDR3 DNA sequence: TGTGCCAGCAGCCAAGACCGGGACACCGGAGAGCAGTACTTC. The chain uses TRBV3-1 and TRBJ2-7, with a tentative D call TRBD1 (6 bases). V was cut by 0 bases and J by 7 bases, with 13 bases left in between. CDR3 length: 14 residues. The germline gives CDR1 LGHDT, CDR2 YNNKEL (reference sequence).

The chain combines TRBV29-1 with TRBJ2-1; 10 nucleotides line up with TRBD2. CDR1 and CDR2 (germline): SQVTM, ANQGSEA. The V gene end was trimmed by 1 base and the J gene end by 2 bases; junction bases not matched to a gene: 8. The CDR3 sequence is 17 residues long. The CDR3 coding sequence is TGCAGCGTTGAAGGTCTAGCGGGAGTAGGGGCCTACAATGAGCAGTTCTTC. As protein: CSVEGLAGVGAYNEQFF.

This clonotype came up a few times. The rearrangement links TRBV24-1 to TRBJ2-1; 9 positions match TRBD2. The V and J ends lost 7 bases and 3 bases, in that order; junction bases with no gene match: 6. The CDR3 has 15 amino acids. From germline, CDR1 is KGHDR and CDR2 SFDVKD. DNA for the CDR3: TGTGCCACCAGCGAAGGGACTAGCTTCTACAATGAGCAGTTCTTC. This gives the protein CATSEGTSFYNEQFF.

The chain couples TRBV20-1 to TRBJ1-5; TRBD1 is a possible D gene (6 bases). Deletions cut 5 bases from V and 4 bases from J, with 15 bases between. This CDR3 is built from 14 residues. The germline gives CDR1 DFQATT, CDR2 SNEGSKA (reference sequence). The chain's CDR3 is CSAGRRTVNQPQHF. The CDR3 coding sequence is TGCAGTGCTGGAAGGCGGACAGTTAATCAGCCCCAGCATTTT.

The table lists this clonotype with many counts. This chain connects TRBV5-1 to TRBJ2-6; D may be TRBD1 (5 bases). V lost 0 bases and J lost 0, with 7 bases in between. Per germline, CDR1 SGHRS and CDR2 YFSETQ. The CDR3 sequence is 16 residues long. The CDR3, as DNA: TGCGCCAGCAGCTTGGATACAGGCTCTGGGGCCAACGTCCTGACTTTC. Protein sequence: CASSLDTGSGANVLTF. The whole variable domain, filled in from reference TRBV5-1 and TRBJ2-6, reads KAGVTQTPRYLIKTRGQQVTLSCSPISGHRSVSWYQQTPGQGLQFLFEYFSETQRNKGNFPGRFSGRQFSNSRSEMNVSTLELGDSALYLCASSLDTGSGANVLTFGAGSRLTVL.

In this sample, this clonotype turned up a few times. The J gene is TRBJ2-7, the V gene TRBV18; 8 nucleotides agree with TRBD1. CDR1 is KGHSH and CDR2 is LQKENI in the germline V gene. This CDR3 is 15 amino acids long. Germline trimming cut 2 bases from V and 4 bases from J; bases unmatched to any gene: 7. DNA of the CDR3: TGTGCCAGCTCACCAAACAGGGGGATAATGTACGAGCAGTACTTC. It is translated as CASSPNRGIMYEQYF.

V and J are TRBV5-1 and TRBJ1-5; D is possibly TRBD1 (5 bases). CDR1 and CDR2 (germline): SGHRS, YFSETQ. This CDR3 is built from 15 residues. Trimming took off 4 bases at V and 7 bases at J, with 18 bases between the two ends. CDR3 residues: CASSPQGPQSQPQHF. In DNA, the CDR3 is TGCGCCAGCAGCCCCCAGGGACCCCAAAGCCAGCCCCAGCATTTT.

This clonotype has only a few counts. V gene TRBV15 combines with J gene TRBJ1-1; 7 positions match TRBD1. Per germline, CDR1 LNHNV and CDR2 YYDKDF (reference sequence). The CDR3 sequence is 16 residues long. V shed 1 base and J 2 bases; nucleotides not matched to a gene: 7. The CDR3 bases are TGTGCCACCAGCAGAGGGACAGGACTAATCAACACTGAAGCTTTCTTT. Protein product: CATSRGTGLINTEAFF.

There are a few counts of this clonotype. In nucleotides, the CDR3 is TGCAGTGCTAGAGCGAGCGGGCTTACCTACGAGCAGTACTTC. Protein: CSARASGLTYEQYF. V is TRBV20-1 and J is TRBJ2-7, with a possible D match to TRBD2 (6 bases). Germline loops: CDR1 DFQATT, CDR2 SNEGSKA (reference sequence). This CDR3 has 14 amino acids. With 1 base removed from V and 2 bases from J, the gap between germline ends came to 12 bases.

This clonotype was picked up a small number of times. The V call is TRBV5-5, the J call TRBJ1-5; a weak D match, TRBD1 (5 bases). The CDR3 is made up of 14 amino acids. With 0 bases removed from V and 15 bases from J, the gap between germline ends came to 19 bases. Germline CDR1 is SGHKS and CDR2 is YYEKEE (reference sequence). The CDR3 DNA follows: TGTGCCAGCAGCTTGGAGGGGACGCTTCCTCCGTCGCATTTT. As protein: CASSLEGTLPPSHF.

This clonotype was recorded a few times. The V and J genes are TRBV3-1 and TRBJ1-2, with D possibly being TRBD1 (6 bases). The CDR3 is 16 amino acids. V was pared by 2 bases and J by 4 bases, with 17 bases between. The V gene's germline CDR1 is LGHDT and CDR2 YNNKEL (reference sequence). The CDR3 bases are TGTGCCAGCAGCCAAAGGTGGGGGGCCTCCCTCTATGGCTACACCTTC. Its translation is CASSQRWGASLYGYTF.

V gene TRBV2 combines with J gene TRBJ1-5, with 7 bases aligning to TRBD1. The V segment lost 6 bases and the J segment 0 bases; nucleotides outside the gene matches: 5. Germline V gene lookup returns CDR1 SNHLY and CDR2 FYNNEI. The CDR3 is 15 amino acids. The CDR3 spells CASSKTGDSNQPQHF. The CDR3 bases are TGTGCCAGCAGCAAAACAGGGGATAGCAATCAGCCCCAGCATTTT.

The V call is TRBV7-9, the J call TRBJ1-5; D possibly corresponds to TRBD1 (5 bases). This CDR3 contains 16 residues. V dropped 5 bases and J dropped 3 bases, with 17 bases sitting between them. Germline CDR1 and CDR2: SEHNR and FQNEAQ (reference sequence). The chain's CDR3 is CASSLKKGLINQPQHF. CDR3 bases: TGTGCCAGCAGCCTCAAGAAGGGGTTGATCAATCAGCCCCAGCATTTT.

This clonotype was detected a few times. The chain combines TRBV29-1 with TRBJ2-3; no definite D call. This CDR3 is built from 15 residues. Germline CDR1 reads SQVTM; CDR2 reads ANQGSEA. Deletions cut 3 bases from V and 2 bases from J, with 15 bases between. In DNA form, the CDR3 reads TGCAGCGTTGACGATGATCGGCTACCCACAGATACGCAGTATTTT. Translated, it gives CSVDDDRLPTDTQYF.

This clonotype was observed many times. This chain links TRBV9 with TRBJ2-5; D gene unclear. CDR3 size: 15 residues. The V gene's germline CDR1 is SGDLS and CDR2 YYNGEE. V lost 3 bases and J 4 bases, leaving 16 bases between the germline ends. CDR3 in amino acids: CASSENNLGRETQYF. In DNA, the CDR3 is TGTGCCAGCAGCGAGAACAATTTGGGCAGAGAGACCCAGTACTTC. Supplemented by reference TRBV9 and TRBJ2-5, the full variable domain reads DSGVTQTPKHLITATGQRVTLRCSPRSGDLSVYWYQQSLDQGLQFLIQYYNGEERAKGNILERFSAQQFPDLHSELNLSSLELGDSALYFCASSENNLGRETQYFGPGTRLLVL.

This clonotype was counted only a few times. The rearrangement uses TRBV29-1 and TRBJ2-7, with 15 nucleotides matching TRBD2. The CDR3 spans 16 residues. CDR1 and CDR2 from the germline V gene are SQVTM and ANQGSEA. Germline trimming cut 7 bases from V and 6 bases from J; bases unmatched to any gene: 13. The DNA of the CDR3 is TGCAGCGCCGGGGGGACTAGCGGGAGGAGGATGTCCGAGCAGTACTTC. It specifies CSAGGTSGRRMSEQYF.

V usage is TRBV28 and J usage is TRBJ2-7; D remains ambiguous. The germline gives CDR1 MDHEN, CDR2 SYDVKM. The CDR3 has 13 residues. V dropped 5 bases and J dropped 6 bases, with 14 bases sitting between them. The CDR3 bases are TGTGCCAGCAGTCCCTACCTAGGCCTCGAGCAGTACTTC. It yields the protein CASSPYLGLEQYF.

The rearrangement joins TRBV5-1 to TRBJ2-3; the match to TRBD2 covers 8 bases. From germline, CDR1 is SGHRS and CDR2 YFSETQ. CDR3 length: 16 amino acids. V lost 6 bases, J lost 3 bases, and 12 bases stayed unmatched. CDR3 bases: TGCGCCAGCAACCCCGGGGGGGGCCTTTCGACAGATACGCAGTATTTT. Translating it yields CASNPGGGLSTDTQYF.

With regard to this clonotype: Without the conserved terminal phenylalanine or tryptophan, this CDR3 likely stems from a read error. This chain uses TRBV3-1 with TRBJ2-6, with no clear D. V was pared by 1 base and J by 0 bases, with 10 bases between. The CDR3 length is 17 residues. Germline lookup yields CDR1 LGHDT and CDR2 YNNKEL (reference sequence). The CDR3 here is CASSQGLTHSGANVLTL. DNA for the CDR3: TGTGCCAGCAGCCAAGGGCTCACCCACTCTGGGGCCAACGTCCTGACTCTC.